The entry that follows covers one T cell receptor (beta chain) sequence. It has no known antigen specificity. No qualities accompany the bases; no much larger clone lies one base away. Based on the germline V gene (reference sequence), the CDR1 and CDR2 sequences are DFQATT and SNEGSKA. Trimming takes 7 bases from V and 5 bases from J, and the germline ends sit 11 bases apart. The CDR3 runs 11 residues from the cysteine to the phenylalanine. The kept DNA is CDR3 alone, 33 bases in frame from the first base. TCRbeta CDR3 regions were amplified from genomic DNA using the immunoSEQ Assay, a bias-controlled multiplex PCR. The authors' analysis ran thus. Nucleated cell counts per sample were estimated from amplification of reference gene primers within the assay. To quantify the absolute abundance of each unique TCRbeta CDR3 rearrangement, sequence reads were collapsed and filtered. Productive Simpson clonality was computed per sample as the square root of Simpson's diversity index over productive rearrangements. This immuneACCESS table, as held by TCRdb, lists in-frame sequences with V and J called but not all clones. Of the missing ones, under half trace to an unresolved V gene in checked studies; the others have no known cause. The DNA gave D and trimming, while V, J and clone size come from that table. This sample is represented by approximately 500,000 clones; roughly 85% of them were singletons. The leading ten clones occupy roughly 3.2% of the sample.

These data are taken from a study of blood T cell repertoires in COVID-19 (TCRdb year 2020). About the full investigation: Samples covering the acute and convalescent phases of COVID-19 were provided by collaborators in the United States, Italy and Spain. The material from the prospective study consisted of cDNA or gDNA derived from T cells, B-cell-depleted T cells, or PBMCs. Subjects who had been exposed to COVID-19, were actively infected with it, or had recovered from it provided the deeply sampled blood TCRbeta repertoires that made up the dataset. The repertoires were made available in a free public database intended to serve as a resource for research on the immune response to SARS-CoV-2. Samples were obtained from the ongoing ImmuneRACE study (first 160 participants) and from 950 to 1,500 subjects provided by 6 global collaborators. Sample metadata almost always included a de-identified subject ID, COVID-19 status, age in years and sex. HLA class I and class II types, where available, came from metadata supplied by the sample provider rather than from assay-based typing.

Beyond this particular receptor, the publication reports: The amount of clinical and demographic metadata varied by source and participant and was provided uncurated.

Collaborating institutions collected whole blood in K2EDTA tubes following their own protocols. For TCRbeta analysis, collaborators shipped samples as frozen whole blood, isolated PBMCs, or DNA extracted from either of those sample types. This TCR came from a human donor in a cohort sampled during active COVID-19. Material: peripheral blood. The rearrangement joined TRBV20-1 to TRBJ1-1, with TRBD1 perhaps the D gene, on 6 matching bases. The nucleotide sequence is TGCAGTGAGGGGGGGCGAACTGAAGCTTTCTTT. It codes for CSEGGRTEAFF.